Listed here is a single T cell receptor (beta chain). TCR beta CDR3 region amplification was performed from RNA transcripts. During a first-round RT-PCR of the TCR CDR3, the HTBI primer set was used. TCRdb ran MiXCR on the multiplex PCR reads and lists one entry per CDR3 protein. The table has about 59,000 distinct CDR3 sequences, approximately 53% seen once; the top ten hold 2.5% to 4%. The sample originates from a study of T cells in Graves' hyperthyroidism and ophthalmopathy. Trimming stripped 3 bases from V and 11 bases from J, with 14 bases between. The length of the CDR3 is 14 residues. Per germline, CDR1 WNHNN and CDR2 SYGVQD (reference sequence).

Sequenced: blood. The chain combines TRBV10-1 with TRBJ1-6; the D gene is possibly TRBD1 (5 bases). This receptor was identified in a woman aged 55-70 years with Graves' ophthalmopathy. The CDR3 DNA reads TGCGCCAGCAGTGACGAAGGGGAGGGAGCACCCCTCCACTTT. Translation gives CASSDEGEGAPLHF.